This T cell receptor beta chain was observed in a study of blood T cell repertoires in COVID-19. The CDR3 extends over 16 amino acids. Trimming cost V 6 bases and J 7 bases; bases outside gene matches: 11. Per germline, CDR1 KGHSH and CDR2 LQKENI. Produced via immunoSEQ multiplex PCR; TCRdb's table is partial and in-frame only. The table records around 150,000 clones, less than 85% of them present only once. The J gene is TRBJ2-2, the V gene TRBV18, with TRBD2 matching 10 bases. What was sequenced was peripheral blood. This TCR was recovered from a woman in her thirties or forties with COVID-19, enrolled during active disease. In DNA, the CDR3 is TGTGCCAGCTCGCCGGAGACTAGCGGGTTAAGCGGGGAGCTGTTTTTT. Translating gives CASSPETSGLSGELFF.